A selection of T cell receptor beta chains follows, all from one sample in a study of blood T cell repertoires in COVID-19. Only in-frame clones appear in the TCRdb table, and some are missing; sequencing was by immunoSEQ multiplex PCR. The sample yields around 700,000 clones, about nine tenths seen once. Material for sequencing was peripheral blood. These receptors were taken from a woman aged 18-29 years with acute or convalescent COVID-19. The CDR3 runs from the conserved cysteine through the conserved F or W. A clone size is listed for some rows: how often the clone was seen (once, few, many), or a class if it is expanded.

v_gene,abundance,CDR3aa
TRBV29-1,NA,CSVPGGTSYEQYF
TRBV21-1,NA,CASSTLKTGWDTEAFF
TRBV7-9,NA,CASSTMGGNYGYTF
TRBV7-9,NA,CASSTNRFEQYF
TRBV7-9,NA,CASSFNRPGGPDTQYF
TRBV7-9,NA,CAIETGSYNEQFF
TRBV29-1,NA,CSVIPGQGFSEQYF
TRBV18,NA,CASSPSGFSGTDTQYF
TRBV5-1,NA,CASSSEGRFGNTIYF
TRBV24-1,NA,CATSDASGARNTDTQYF
TRBV5-5,NA,CASSLVQTPIYGYTF
TRBV7-4,once,CASSQDSPPYEQYF
TRBV7-2,NA,CASSPKGGANYGYTF
TRBV18,NA,CASSPFSNEAFF
TRBV6-5,NA,CASRGPNQPQHF
TRBV29-1,NA,CSVGPGESPTANYGYTF
TRBV30,NA,CAWSQGTGYTF